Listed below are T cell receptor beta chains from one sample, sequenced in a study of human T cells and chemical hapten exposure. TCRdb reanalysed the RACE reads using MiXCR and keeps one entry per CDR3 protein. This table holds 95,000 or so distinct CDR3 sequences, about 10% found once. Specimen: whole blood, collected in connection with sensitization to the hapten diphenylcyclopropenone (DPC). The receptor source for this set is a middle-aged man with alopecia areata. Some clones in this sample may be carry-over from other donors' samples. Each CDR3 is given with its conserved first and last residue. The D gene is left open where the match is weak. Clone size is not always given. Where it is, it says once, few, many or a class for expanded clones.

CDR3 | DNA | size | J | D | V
CASNSWSDGDNSPLHF | TGTGCCAGCAACTCCTGGTCGGACGGGGATAATTCACCCCTCCACTTT | few | TRBJ1-6 | NA | TRBV6-5
CSVERDTEAFF | TGCAGCGTTGAAAGGGACACTGAAGCTTTCTTT | few | TRBJ1-1 | NA | TRBV29-1
CASSLVRARNQPQHF | TGTGCCAGCAGCTTAGTGAGGGCCAGGAATCAGCCCCAGCATTTT | many | TRBJ1-5 | NA | TRBV7-2
CASSRGETHNEQFF | TGCGCCAGCAGCCGAGGGGAGACCCACAATGAGCAGTTCTTC | many | TRBJ2-1 | NA | TRBV4-3
CASSESTSGSLWETQYF | TGTGCCAGCAGTGAGTCGACTAGCGGGAGTCTGTGGGAGACCCAGTACTTC | NA | TRBJ2-5 | TRBD2 | TRBV2
CASSQGTEFAYEQYF | TGCGCCAGCAGCCAAGGGACTGAATTCGCCTACGAGCAGTACTTC | NA | TRBJ2-7 | NA | TRBV4-3
CSLRQGPHPSADTQYF | TGCAGCCTGCGACAGGGCCCCCATCCCTCCGCAGATACGCAGTATTTT | NA | TRBJ2-3 | TRBD1 | TRBV29-1
CASSPGTANTEAFF | TGTGCCAGCAGCCCGGGGACAGCGAACACTGAAGCTTTCTTT | many | TRBJ1-1 | TRBD1 | TRBV6-5
CASSPRPSGRRADTQYF | TGTGCCAGCAGCCCACGCCCTAGCGGGAGGAGGGCAGATACGCAGTATTTT | few | TRBJ2-3 | TRBD2 | TRBV7-2
CASSLGSSGDYEQYF | TGTGCCAGCAGCTTAGGGTCGTCAGGGGACTACGAGCAGTACTTC | NA | TRBJ2-7 | NA | TRBV7-8
CASAGSMNTEAFF | TGTGCCTCCGCGGGGAGCATGAACACTGAAGCTTTCTTT | NA | TRBJ1-1 | NA | TRBV14
CSAIMASGSDEQFF | TGCAGTGCTATAATGGCTAGCGGGAGCGATGAGCAGTTCTTC | NA | TRBJ2-1 | TRBD2 | TRBV20-1
CATTRGGGGWSYEQYF | TGTGCCACTACCCGGGGAGGGGGGGGCTGGTCCTACGAGCAGTACTTC | few | TRBJ2-7 | NA | TRBV10-3
CASSLMASGSRTGELFF | TGTGCCAGCAGCTTAATGGCTAGCGGGAGTAGGACCGGGGAGCTGTTTTTT | few | TRBJ2-2 | TRBD2 | TRBV7-3
CASSSQPAFMNTEAFF | TGTGCCAGCAGTTCCCAACCAGCGTTCATGAACACTGAAGCTTTCTTT | NA | TRBJ1-1 | NA | TRBV12-3/TRBV12-4
CATSEELAEQFF | TGTGCCACCAGTGAGGAACTAGCTGAGCAGTTCTTC | few | TRBJ2-1 | NA | TRBV24-1
CASSQALAGTGLYEQYF | TGCGCCAGCAGCCAAGCCTTGGCGGGGACAGGGTTATACGAGCAGTACTTC | few | TRBJ2-7 | TRBD1 | TRBV4-3
CASSPGNSPLHF | TGTGCCAGCAGCCCGGGTAACTCACCCCTCCACTTT | many | TRBJ1-6 | NA | TRBV5-6
CASSPRGTSGRQETQYF | TGTGCCAGCAGTCCAAGGGGAACTAGCGGGCGTCAAGAGACCCAGTACTTC | NA | TRBJ2-5 | TRBD2 | TRBV27
CSAVTASSYNEQFF | TGCAGTGCCGTGACAGCCAGCTCCTACAATGAGCAGTTCTTC | NA | TRBJ2-1 | NA | TRBV20-1
CAISELGTGWLAGPPGQFF | TGTGCCATCAGTGAGCTCGGGACAGGGTGGCTAGCGGGACCTCCTGGGCAGTTCTTC | many | TRBJ2-1 | NA | TRBV10-3
CASSPNTGKLFF | TGTGCCAGCAGCCCAAATACGGGCAAACTGTTTTTT | many | TRBJ1-4 | NA | TRBV12-3/TRBV12-4
CASSLRGGSTDTQYF | TGTGCCAGCAGCTTAAGGGGTGGGAGCACAGATACGCAGTATTTT | NA | TRBJ2-3 | NA | TRBV11-2
CAGSFTGDGGTEAFF | TGTGCCGGCAGCTTTACAGGGGATGGCGGCACTGAAGCTTTCTTT | NA | TRBJ1-1 | TRBD1 | TRBV7-2
CASSSLAGGGGEQFF | TGTGCCAGTAGTTCGCTAGCCGGGGGAGGGGGTGAGCAGTTCTTC | many | TRBJ2-1 | NA | TRBV19
CASSQGRGTEAFF | TGTGCCAGCAGCCAGGGGAGGGGGACTGAAGCTTTCTTT | many | TRBJ1-1 | NA | TRBV3-1
CASSPSPGGWSDEQYF | TGTGCCAGCAGCCCCTCCCCAGGGGGCTGGAGCGACGAGCAGTACTTC | few | TRBJ2-7 | TRBD1 | TRBV3-1
CASSFPEGRGYTF | TGTGCCAGCAGTTTCCCTGAGGGGAGAGGCTACACCTTC | few | TRBJ1-2 | NA | TRBV12-3/TRBV12-4
CASSMGLAGAETQYF | TGTGCCAGCAGCATGGGACTAGCGGGAGCAGAGACCCAGTACTTC | few | TRBJ2-5 | TRBD2 | TRBV9
CASSPLGGRAESYNEQFF | TGTGCCAGCAGTCCTTTAGGCGGGAGAGCCGAATCCTACAATGAGCAGTTCTTC | few | TRBJ2-1 | TRBD2 | TRBV6-2/TRBV6-3
CSATRDGDIQYF | TGCAGCGCAACCAGGGACGGTGACATTCAGTACTTC | NA | TRBJ2-4 | NA | TRBV29-1
CASSYRRLNPGHNTGELFF | TGTGCCAGCAGTTACCGCCGCCTGAATCCGGGACACAACACCGGGGAGCTGTTTTTT | NA | TRBJ2-2 | NA | TRBV6-6
CASSFRQGETQYF | TGTGCCAGCAGTTTTAGACAGGGGGAGACCCAGTACTTC | NA | TRBJ2-5 | TRBD1 | TRBV12-3/TRBV12-4
CASLAGDRTEAFF | TGTGCCAGCTTAGCCGGGGATCGAACTGAAGCTTTCTTT | NA | TRBJ1-1 | NA | TRBV12-3/TRBV12-4
CASSQEAIQYF | TGCGCCAGCAGCCAAGAGGCCATTCAGTACTTC | few | TRBJ2-4 | NA | TRBV4-1